In this sample, the clone carrying this T cell receptor beta chain is medium-sized (0.01 to 0.1%). As yet, its antigen is unknown. Repertoires were generated with immunoSEQ multiplex PCR, while TCRdb's copy carries only in-frame clones and drops some. The sample lists about 2,500 clones, around a quarter occurring once. This sample was included in a study of T cells in localized non-small cell lung cancer. Study-level findings and limits: Heterogeneity remains possible, as sequencing covered one tumor region only. Blood T cell density predicted longer survival; adjacent-lung clonality, shorter.

V was cut by 2 bases and J by 2 bases, with 15 bases left in between. Per germline, CDR1 MGHRA and CDR2 YSYEKL. This CDR3 contains 17 residues. The V call is TRBV4-1, the J call TRBJ2-2; D uncertain. The sequenced sample was normal lung tissue next to the tumor, obtained before any cancer treatment. The sequence derives from a man aged 40 to 75 with stage I lung adenocarcinoma. This CDR3 is CASSQTPRTKNTGELFF. CDR3 in DNA: TGCGCCAGCAGCCAAACCCCAAGAACTAAAAACACCGGGGAGCTGTTTTTT.